Listed below are T cell receptor beta chains from one sample, sequenced in a study of T-cell memory formation after mild COVID-19. TCRdb fed the 5' RACE reads into MiXCR, producing one record per CDR3 protein. The data show approximately 210,000 distinct CDR3 sequences, 25% to 35% seen once. The material sequenced was PBMCs or a T cell subset sorted from them (not recorded which). The receptor source for this set is an adult woman who had mild COVID-19 (a few samples of this study predate the infection). Cell type and time point are not known. Each CDR3 is given with its conserved first and last residue. A D gene is named only where the DNA matches it firmly. Clone size is given for some rows only: seen once, a few or many times, or a class if the clone is expanded.

V gene: TRBV20-1; clone size: NA; J gene: TRBJ2-1; D gene: NA; CDR3 protein: CSAEDSMGSREQFF; CDR3 DNA: TGCAGTGCAGAGGACAGTATGGGTTCCCGGGAGCAGTTCTTC
V gene: TRBV30; clone size: few; J gene: TRBJ2-2; D gene: NA; CDR3 protein: CAWSLGDPRTPGELFF; CDR3 DNA: TGTGCCTGGAGTCTAGGAGACCCCCGAACCCCCGGGGAGCTGTTTTTT
V gene: TRBV6-1; clone size: NA; J gene: TRBJ1-1; D gene: NA; CDR3 protein: CASSDILTPKRTEAFF; CDR3 DNA: TGTGCCAGCAGTGATATCCTCACCCCTAAGAGGACTGAAGCTTTCTTT
V gene: TRBV18; clone size: NA; J gene: TRBJ2-1; D gene: NA; CDR3 protein: CASSPPNNINNEQFF; CDR3 DNA: TGTGCCAGCTCACCACCAAATAATATCAACAATGAGCAGTTCTTC
V gene: TRBV12-3/TRBV12-4; clone size: few; J gene: TRBJ2-2; D gene: NA; CDR3 protein: CASSLGHPNTGELFF; CDR3 DNA: TGTGCCAGCAGCCTCGGACACCCGAACACCGGGGAGCTGTTTTTT
V gene: TRBV5-1; clone size: NA; J gene: TRBJ2-1; D gene: TRBD2; CDR3 protein: CASSTGGSSYNEQFF; CDR3 DNA: TGCGCCAGCTCAACGGGAGGAAGCTCCTACAATGAGCAGTTCTTC
V gene: TRBV30; clone size: few; J gene: TRBJ2-5; D gene: NA; CDR3 protein: CAWSEGHLQETQYF; CDR3 DNA: TGTGCCTGGAGTGAGGGCCACCTCCAAGAGACCCAGTACTTC
V gene: TRBV9; clone size: few; J gene: TRBJ2-7; D gene: NA; CDR3 protein: CASSGGEGGLYEQYF; CDR3 DNA: TGTGCCAGCAGCGGAGGGGAGGGGGGCCTCTACGAGCAGTACTTC
V gene: TRBV3-1; clone size: few; J gene: TRBJ2-3; D gene: NA; CDR3 protein: CASSQVSDTDTQYF; CDR3 DNA: TGTGCCAGCAGCCAAGTTTCCGACACAGATACGCAGTATTTT
V gene: TRBV7-2; clone size: NA; J gene: TRBJ2-2; D gene: NA; CDR3 protein: CASSLGGANTGELFF; CDR3 DNA: TGTGCCAGCAGCTTAGGAGGAGCTAACACCGGGGAGCTGTTTTTT
V gene: TRBV7-3; clone size: NA; J gene: TRBJ2-5; D gene: NA; CDR3 protein: CASSLSSHQETQYF; CDR3 DNA: TGTGCCAGCAGCTTATCGTCTCATCAAGAGACCCAGTACTTC
V gene: TRBV4-1; clone size: NA; J gene: TRBJ2-1; D gene: NA; CDR3 protein: CASSQGTSQGGKFF; CDR3 DNA: TGCGCCAGCAGCCAAGGGACTAGTCAGGGGGGCAAGTTCTTC
V gene: TRBV7-9; clone size: few; J gene: TRBJ2-7; D gene: NA; CDR3 protein: CASSPVGPTAEQYF; CDR3 DNA: TGTGCCAGCAGCCCTGTCGGGCCCACCGCCGAGCAGTACTTC
V gene: TRBV9; clone size: NA; J gene: TRBJ2-1; D gene: NA; CDR3 protein: CASSARDYNEQFF; CDR3 DNA: TGTGCCAGCAGCGCCCGGGACTACAATGAGCAGTTCTTC
V gene: TRBV21-1; clone size: NA; J gene: TRBJ1-2; D gene: NA; CDR3 protein: CASSKGARDRGYYGYTF; CDR3 DNA: TGTGCCAGCAGCAAAGGGGCCCGGGACAGGGGGTACTATGGCTACACCTTC
V gene: TRBV5-1; clone size: NA; J gene: TRBJ2-7; D gene: NA; CDR3 protein: CASPHEQYF; CDR3 DNA: TGCGCCAGCCCCCACGAGCAGTACTTC
V gene: TRBV6-6; clone size: NA; J gene: TRBJ2-7; D gene: NA; CDR3 protein: CASSYSWEVPSYEQYF; CDR3 DNA: TGTGCCAGCAGTTACTCATGGGAGGTCCCTTCCTACGAGCAGTACTTC
V gene: TRBV2; clone size: NA; J gene: TRBJ2-7; D gene: NA; CDR3 protein: CASRDQGIGSYEQYF; CDR3 DNA: TGTGCCAGCAGAGATCAGGGAATCGGTTCCTACGAGCAGTACTTC
V gene: TRBV6-2/TRBV6-3; clone size: NA; J gene: TRBJ2-1; D gene: TRBD2; CDR3 protein: CASRPGLAGVNEQFF; CDR3 DNA: TGTGCCAGCAGGCCGGGACTAGCGGGAGTCAATGAGCAGTTCTTC
V gene: TRBV24-1; clone size: NA; J gene: TRBJ1-1; D gene: TRBD1; CDR3 protein: CATSPGTGRTEAFF; CDR3 DNA: TGTGCCACCAGTCCCGGGACAGGGCGGACTGAAGCTTTCTTT
V gene: TRBV20-1; clone size: NA; J gene: TRBJ2-1; D gene: NA; CDR3 protein: CSARGSGFYSSYNEQFF; CDR3 DNA: TGCAGTGCTAGGGGGTCGGGTTTCTACAGCTCCTACAATGAGCAGTTCTTC
V gene: TRBV3-1; clone size: once; J gene: TRBJ2-2; D gene: NA; CDR3 protein: CASSQLQYPSNTGELFF; CDR3 DNA: TGTGCCAGCAGCCAATTACAGTACCCGTCGAACACCGGGGAGCTGTTTTTT
V gene: TRBV24-1; clone size: NA; J gene: TRBJ2-7; D gene: NA; CDR3 protein: CATSDTRTPTREQYF; CDR3 DNA: TGTGCCACCAGTGACACAAGGACACCCACTAGAGAGCAGTACTTC
V gene: TRBV6-5; clone size: few; J gene: TRBJ2-7; D gene: NA; CDR3 protein: CASSYSYRGSYEQYF; CDR3 DNA: TGTGCCAGCAGTTACTCGTACCGGGGTTCCTACGAGCAGTACTTC
V gene: TRBV7-9; clone size: NA; J gene: TRBJ2-1; D gene: TRBD2; CDR3 protein: CASSLARTSGIEKFF; CDR3 DNA: TGTGCCAGCAGCTTAGCGCGGACTAGCGGGATAGAGAAGTTCTTC
V gene: TRBV19; clone size: NA; J gene: TRBJ2-1; D gene: NA; CDR3 protein: CASSIHSANPYNEQFF; CDR3 DNA: TGTGCCAGTAGTATACATTCGGCTAACCCCTACAATGAGCAGTTCTTC
V gene: TRBV6-2/TRBV6-3; clone size: few; J gene: TRBJ1-1; D gene: NA; CDR3 protein: CASSGLRMNTEAFF; CDR3 DNA: TGTGCCAGCAGCGGACTCCGCATGAACACTGAAGCTTTCTTT